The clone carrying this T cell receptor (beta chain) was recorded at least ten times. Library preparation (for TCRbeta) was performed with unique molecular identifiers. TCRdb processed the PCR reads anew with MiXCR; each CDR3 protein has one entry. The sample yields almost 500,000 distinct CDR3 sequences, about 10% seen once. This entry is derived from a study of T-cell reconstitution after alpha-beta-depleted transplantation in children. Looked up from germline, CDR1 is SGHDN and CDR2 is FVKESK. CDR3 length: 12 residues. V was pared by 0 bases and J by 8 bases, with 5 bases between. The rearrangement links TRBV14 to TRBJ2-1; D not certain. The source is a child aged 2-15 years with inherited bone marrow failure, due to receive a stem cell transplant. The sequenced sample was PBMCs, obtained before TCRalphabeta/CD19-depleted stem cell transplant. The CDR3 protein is CASSQDRDEQFF. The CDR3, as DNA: TGTGCCAGCAGCCAAGATCGCGATGAGCAGTTCTTC.